The clone carrying this T cell receptor beta chain turned up a few times. Its cognate antigen is unknown. CDR3 length: 16 amino acids. Germline V gene lookup returns CDR1 SGHTA and CDR2 FQGNSA. Trimming cost V 1 base and J 10 bases, with 17 bases left between them. TCRdb re-called the 5' RACE reads with MiXCR, one entry per CDR3 protein. This sample has around 84,000 distinct CDR3 sequences, with less than 11% found just once. This sample was taken from a study of early T cells in non-severe SARS-CoV-2 infection. Across the study: The study sequenced bulk RNA from unsorted whole blood, with chains unpaired.

Whole-study findings and limits: VDJdb matching favored anti-spike CD8 responses, missing private and CD4 specificities.

This TCR derives from an adult who was a healthcare worker with PCR-confirmed SARS-CoV-2 infection or an uninfected control (not recorded which). The sequencing used whole blood, collected at baseline. This sequence joins TRBV7-2 and TRBJ1-6; D call uncertain. The CDR3 here is CASSLGSLRGTSPLHF. As DNA, the CDR3 is TGTGCCAGCAGCTTAGGGTCCCTGCGGGGAACCTCACCCCTCCACTTT.